Each of the 4 T cell receptor beta chains below was sequenced from the same sample in a study of shared clonotypes between healthy human individuals. Here immunoSEQ multiplex PCR was the method, and the copy in TCRdb shows in-frame clones only, minus some. The table lists 2 million to 2.5 million clones, roughly 93% of them singletons. Sequenced material: naive CD4+ T cells from PBMCs. Documented subset: CD45RA+ positively selected. Receptor source: a man aged 18 to 29 in good health. Some clones in this sample may be carry-over from other donors' samples.

Note on this clone: Other DNA sequences in this sample translate to the same CDR3. The V call is TRBV28, the J call TRBJ2-1; TRBD2 aligns across 10 bases. After removal of 4 bases from V and 2 bases from J, the junction contained 5 bases not matched to a gene. Germline assignment: CDR1 MDHEN and CDR2 SYDVKM. The CDR3 totals 16 residues. CDR3: CASSSRLAGAYNEQFF. CDR3 nucleotides: TGTGCCAGCAGTTCGAGACTAGCGGGTGCCTACAATGAGCAGTTCTTC. The full variable domain, in which reference TRBV28 and TRBJ2-1 provide the parts outside the CDR3, is DVKVTQSSRYLVKRTGEKVFLECVQDMDHENMFWYRQDPGLGLRLIYFSYDVKMKEKGDIPEGYSVSREKKERFSLILESASTNQTSMYLCASSSRLAGAYNEQFFGPGTRLTVL.

This clone has a single count. The chain carries TRBV7-2 and TRBJ1-2; the match to TRBD1 covers 7 bases. CDR3 size: 17 residues. The V gene end was trimmed by 5 bases and the J gene end by 5 bases; junction bases not matched to a gene: 17. Germline assignment: CDR1 SGHTA and CDR2 FQGNSA. CDR3 bases: TGTGCCAGCAGCCCTTACTCAGGGCAGGGCAGGGGGTATGGCTACACCTTC. Its translation is CASSPYSGQGRGYGYTF.

For the CDR3, the DNA is TGTGCCAGCAGTGGGGACAGGGGGGGGAAACTGTTTTTT. Amino acid sequence: CASSGDRGGKLFF. V usage is TRBV6-1 and J usage is TRBJ1-4; 11 bases are shared with TRBD1. The CDR3 has 13 amino acids. Losses at the gene ends were 4 bases for V and 11 bases for J; bases not matched to a gene: 3. Germline CDR1 MNHNS, CDR2 SASEGT.

This chain uses TRBV2 with TRBJ1-4, with D hard to call. Germline V gene lookup returns CDR1 SNHLY and CDR2 FYNNEI. This CDR3 contains 14 residues. The V and J ends lost 1 base and 5 bases respectively, with 8 bases between them. DNA of the CDR3: TGTGCCAGCAGTGAAGAACTGATCAATGAAAAACTGTTTTTT. Translated: CASSEELINEKLFF.